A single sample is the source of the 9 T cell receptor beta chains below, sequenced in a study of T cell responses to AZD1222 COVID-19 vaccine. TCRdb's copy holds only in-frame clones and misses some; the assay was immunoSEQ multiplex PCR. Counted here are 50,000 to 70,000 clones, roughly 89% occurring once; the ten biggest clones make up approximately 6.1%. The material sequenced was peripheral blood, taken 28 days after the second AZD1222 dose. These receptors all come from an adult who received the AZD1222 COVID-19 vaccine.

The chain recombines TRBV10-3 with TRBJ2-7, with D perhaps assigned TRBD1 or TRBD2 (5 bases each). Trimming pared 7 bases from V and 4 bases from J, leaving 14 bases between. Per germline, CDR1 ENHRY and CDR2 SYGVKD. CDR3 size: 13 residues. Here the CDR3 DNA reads TGTGCCATCAAGGGGACGGAGACTTACGAGCAGTACTTC. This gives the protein CAIKGTETYEQYF.

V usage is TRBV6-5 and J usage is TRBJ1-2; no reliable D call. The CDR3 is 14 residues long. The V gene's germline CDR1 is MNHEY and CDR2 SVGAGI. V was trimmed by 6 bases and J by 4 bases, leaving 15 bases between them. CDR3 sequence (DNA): TGTGCCAGCAGGGCCCCTCGGGAGCCCTATGGCTACACCTTC. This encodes CASRAPREPYGYTF.

The CDR3 reads CASSRTGGSSTDTQYF. CDR3 DNA sequence: TGTGCCAGCAGCCGAACCGGCGGATCTAGCACAGATACGCAGTATTTT. The V call is TRBV5-6, the J call TRBJ2-3; D uncertain. Trimming took off 4 bases at V and 0 bases at J, with 15 bases between the two ends. The CDR3 runs 16 residues. CDR1 and CDR2 (germline): SGHDT, YYEEEE.

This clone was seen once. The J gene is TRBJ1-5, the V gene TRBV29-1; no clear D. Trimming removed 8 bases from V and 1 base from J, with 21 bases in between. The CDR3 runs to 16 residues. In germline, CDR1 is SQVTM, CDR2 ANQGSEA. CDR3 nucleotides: TGCAGCCCCGGGGATGTAAAGGACCCGAGCAATCAGCCCCAGCATTTT. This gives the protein CSPGDVKDPSNQPQHF.

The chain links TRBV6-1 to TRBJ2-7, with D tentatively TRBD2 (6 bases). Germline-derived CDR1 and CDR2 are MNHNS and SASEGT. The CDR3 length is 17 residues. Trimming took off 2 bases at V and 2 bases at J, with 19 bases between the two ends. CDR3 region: CASSEFVGGVRAYEQYF. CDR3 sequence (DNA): TGTGCCAGCAGTGAATTCGTCGGGGGTGTAAGGGCCTACGAGCAGTACTTC.

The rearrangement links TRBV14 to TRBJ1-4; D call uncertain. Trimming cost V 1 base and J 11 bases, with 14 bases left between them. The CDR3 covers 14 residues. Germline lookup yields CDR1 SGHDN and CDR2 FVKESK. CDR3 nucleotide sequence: TGTGCCAGCAGCCAAGTCAGTGCTACGACCAAACTGTTTTTT. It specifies CASSQVSATTKLFF.

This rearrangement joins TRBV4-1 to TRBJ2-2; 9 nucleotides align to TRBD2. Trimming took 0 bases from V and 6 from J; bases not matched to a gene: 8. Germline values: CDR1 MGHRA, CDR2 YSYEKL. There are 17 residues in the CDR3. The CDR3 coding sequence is TGCGCCAGCAGCCAAGAAGGAGTTAGCGGGAGACCCGGGGAGCTGTTTTTT. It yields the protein CASSQEGVSGRPGELFF.

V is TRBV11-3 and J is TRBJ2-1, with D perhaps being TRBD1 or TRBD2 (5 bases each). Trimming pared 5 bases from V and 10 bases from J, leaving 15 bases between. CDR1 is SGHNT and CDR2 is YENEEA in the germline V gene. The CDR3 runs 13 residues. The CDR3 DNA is TGTGCCAGCAGCCCAGGGAGCATCCAAGAGCAGTTCTTC. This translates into CASSPGSIQEQFF.

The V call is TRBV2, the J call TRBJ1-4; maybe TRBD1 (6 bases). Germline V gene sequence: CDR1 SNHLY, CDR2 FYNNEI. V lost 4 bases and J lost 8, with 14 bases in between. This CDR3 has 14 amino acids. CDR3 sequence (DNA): TGTGCCAGCAGTGTCCACAGGGAGAAGGAAAAACTGTTTTTT. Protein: CASSVHREKEKLFF.